This T cell receptor beta chain stems from a study of cytomegalovirus exposure and HLA in healthy donors. Study-wide findings and caveats: While the bulk of TCR sequences proved rare, some public TCRs turned up in many donors. Three CMV-associated chains were confirmed in vitro to be specific for CMV antigens. By a later analysis, the bulk of CMV-associated TCR beta chains appeared HLA-restricted.

Of note for this clone: Its target is unknown.

Researchers ran the PCR with 60 Vbeta and 13 Jbeta primers. Libraries were prepared by immunoSEQ multiplex PCR; TCRdb keeps only in-frame clonotypes and omits some of them. This sample yields about 100,000 clones, of which over 65% are seen a single time; around 0.76% belongs to the top ten. Material: PBMCs. This sequence originates from a woman aged 55 to 70 in good health and CMV-seronegative.

CDR3 nucleotide sequence: TGCGCCAGCAGCCAAGTAAAGCCCGGACAGGGGTGGAATATCGATGGCTACACCTTC. It translates to CASSQVKPGQGWNIDGYTF. The chain couples TRBV4-3 to TRBJ1-2; 9 bases are a match to TRBD1. CDR1 and CDR2 from the germline V gene are LGHNA and YSLEER. This CDR3 region has 19 residues. The junction had 18 bases not matched to a gene; V was cut back by 1 base and J by 6 bases.